Given below is one T cell receptor (beta chain) in context. In germline, CDR1 is SGHNT, CDR2 YYREEE (reference sequence). The CDR3 consists of 17 residues. Trimming removed 1 base from V and 3 bases from J, with 19 bases in between. TCRdb re-analysed the 5' RACE reads in MiXCR, keeping a single row per CDR3 protein. Among some 670,000 distinct CDR3 sequences, around an eighth were seen once, and the ten largest hold 14% to 15%. This sample was taken from a study of T cells after yellow fever vaccination. The starting material was PBMCs, obtained on the day of the yellow fever booster vaccination. The sequence derives from a young man who received the YFV17D yellow fever vaccine. This chain links TRBV5-4 with TRBJ1-1; the D is unclear. This CDR3 is CASSLTTGIIDYTEAFF. In DNA form, the CDR3 reads TGTGCCAGCAGCTTGACCACCGGGATCATCGACTACACTGAAGCTTTCTTT.